Below are 15 T cell receptor beta chains sequenced from a single sample in a study of TIL therapy for anti-PD-1-resistant metastatic lung cancer. Time point indicated: pre-treatment sample, taken before nivolumab and TIL therapy. This was the immunoSEQ v3 assay. Method: immunoSEQ multiplex PCR; TCRdb's copy keeps in-frame clones and lacks some. In the table there are 36,000 or so clones, 70% to 75% of which are singletons. Sample: blood, taken at baseline. Every receptor here comes from a person aged 25 to 80 with non-small cell lung cancer.

The rearrangement links TRBV7-2 to TRBJ2-7; D is undetermined. This CDR3 has 13 residues. V dropped 1 base and J dropped 7 bases, with 11 bases sitting between them. Per the germline V gene, CDR1 is SGHTA and CDR2 is FQGNSA. Here the CDR3 DNA reads TGTGCCAGCAGCTTAGGGGTTAATACTGAGCAGTACTTC. It codes for CASSLGVNTEQYF.

This clone has a single count. The V and J genes are TRBV5-5 and TRBJ2-7; D could derive from TRBD1 or TRBD2 (5 bases each). The CDR3 totals 17 residues. The V end was cut by 1 base, the J end by 2 bases, with 19 bases between. Looked up from germline, CDR1 is SGHKS and CDR2 is YYEKEE (reference sequence). The DNA for the CDR3 is TGTGCCAGCAGCTTGAGGGTGTTCGGGACGGCTGCCTACGAGCAGTACTTC. Residues: CASSLRVFGTAAYEQYF.

The chain couples TRBV7-3 to TRBJ2-1; D gene uncertain. The CDR3 is made up of 14 amino acids. V was pared by 0 bases and J by 6 bases, with 9 bases between. CDR1 and CDR2 from the germline V gene are SGHTA and FQGTGA. The CDR3 sequence: CASSLTPSINEQFF. The CDR3 nucleotides read TGTGCCAGCAGCTTAACGCCCAGTATCAATGAGCAGTTCTTC.

CDR3 residues: CASSWGNNQPQHF. The CDR3 DNA sequence: TGTGCCAGCAGCTGGGGGAACAATCAGCCCCAGCATTTT. The J gene is TRBJ1-5, the V gene TRBV7-9; D might be TRBD1 (5 bases). Trimming took 4 bases from V and 3 from J, leaving 7 bases between them. The CDR3 consists of 13 residues. CDR1 is SEHNR, CDR2 FQNEAQ, per germline (reference sequence).

This clone was seen a handful of times. V usage is TRBV28 and J usage is TRBJ1-1; possible D gene TRBD1, 6 bases. Trimming stripped 2 bases from V and 0 bases from J, with 10 bases between. This CDR3 region has 15 residues. Germline lookup yields CDR1 MDHEN and CDR2 SYDVKM. CDR3 DNA: TGTGCCAGCAGTTTAGCCAGGGGTATGAACACTGAAGCTTTCTTT. This gives the protein CASSLARGMNTEAFF.

The chain couples TRBV10-1 to TRBJ2-7, with 12 bases that match TRBD2. The CDR3 runs 15 residues. Unmatched junction bases numbered 11, after V lost 8 bases and J lost 6 bases. The germline V gene encodes CDR1 WNHNN and CDR2 SYGVQD (reference sequence). The CDR3 DNA is TGCGCCAGCCCTTACCTAGCGGGAGGGCCGACCGAGCAGTACTTC. Translation: CASPYLAGGPTEQYF.

This clone appeared a few times. This chain links TRBV30 with TRBJ2-7; the D gene is possibly TRBD2 (5 bases). The CDR3 extends over 15 amino acids. The germline V gene encodes CDR1 GTSNPN and CDR2 SVGIG (reference sequence). The V and J ends lost 2 bases and 3 bases respectively, with 17 bases between them. CDR3 coding DNA: TGTGCCTGGAGTTTCAGTTACGACGGGATCTACGAGCAGTACTTC. Amino acid sequence: CAWSFSYDGIYEQYF.

This clone was counted a single time. The V gene is TRBV27, the J gene TRBJ1-6, with 7 nucleotides matching TRBD1. CDR1 MNHEY and CDR2 SMNVEV come from the germline V gene (reference sequence). After removal of 6 bases from V and 7 bases from J, the junction contained 12 bases not matched to a gene. The CDR3 sequence is 16 residues long. The chain's CDR3 is CASSSSPGQRNSPLHF. The CDR3 coding sequence is TGTGCCAGCAGCTCTTCGCCGGGACAGAGAAATTCACCCCTCCACTTT.

The V and J genes are TRBV9 and TRBJ2-2; 8 bases match TRBD1. From germline, CDR1 is SGDLS and CDR2 YYNGEE. The CDR3 has 16 amino acids. The junction had 5 bases not matched to a gene; V was cut back by 3 bases and J by 1 base. As DNA, the CDR3 is TGTGCCAGCAGCGCAACCGGGACAGGGAACACCGGGGAGCTGTTTTTT. It yields the protein CASSATGTGNTGELFF.

The J gene is TRBJ2-5, the V gene TRBV18; D is possibly TRBD2 (6 bases). V was cut by 2 bases and J by 2 bases, with 18 bases left in between. The CDR3 has 17 residues. The germline V gene encodes CDR1 KGHSH and CDR2 LQKENI. This CDR3 reads CASSPAGLRVPQETQYF. The CDR3 coding sequence is TGTGCCAGCTCACCAGCGGGACTGCGGGTCCCGCAAGAGACCCAGTACTTC.

The chain combines TRBV6-1 with TRBJ2-7; 7 nucleotides align to TRBD2. The length of the CDR3 is 14 residues. Germline CDR1 is MNHNS and CDR2 is SASEGT. With V trimmed by 7 bases and J by 4 bases, 10 bases remained unmatched. The CDR3 sequence: CASKQEFGGYEQYF. CDR3 coding DNA: TGTGCCAGCAAACAGGAGTTCGGGGGGTACGAGCAGTACTTC.

J is TRBJ2-1 and V is TRBV7-3; D might be TRBD2 (5 bases). V lost 5 bases and J 6 bases, leaving 8 bases between the germline ends. Germline CDR1 and CDR2: SGHTA and FQGTGA. The CDR3 length is 12 residues. The CDR3 DNA reads TGTGCCAGCAGCCGAAGCGGCAATGAGCAGTTCTTC. Translating gives CASSRSGNEQFF.

CDR3 DNA: TGCGCCAGCAGCTTGGGGAGTGCTAGCACAGATACGCAGTATTTT. Encoded protein: CASSLGSASTDTQYF. The gene calls are TRBV5-1 and TRBJ2-3; no clear D gene. With 0 bases removed from V and 0 bases from J, the gap between germline ends came to 8 bases. The CDR3 totals 15 residues. CDR1 and CDR2 from the germline V gene are SGHRS and YFSETQ.

The chain recombines TRBV27 with TRBJ2-1, with D tentatively TRBD1 (6 bases). The CDR3 extends over 15 amino acids. Trimming removed 10 bases from V and 5 bases from J, with 21 bases in between. Per germline, CDR1 MNHEY and CDR2 SMNVEV (reference sequence). CDR3 region: CAMPRGRYKHNEQFF. The CDR3 nucleotides read TGTGCCATGCCTAGGGGGAGATATAAGCACAATGAGCAGTTCTTC.

This rearrangement joins TRBV5-1 to TRBJ2-3; D not certain. The CDR3 runs to 13 residues. The ends were cut back, 0 bases at V and 3 bases at J, with 5 bases in the middle. CDR1 is SGHRS, CDR2 YFSETQ, per germline. The CDR3 sequence is CASSLDATDTQYF. CDR3 sequence (DNA): TGCGCCAGCAGCTTGGACGCGACAGATACGCAGTATTTT.